These 11 T cell receptor beta chains share one sample of origin, sequenced in a study of regulatory dendritic cells for organ transplantation. Clones were sequenced by immunoSEQ multiplex PCR, and TCRdb holds only the in-frame ones, with some missing. Seen here are fewer than 15,000 clones, about four fifths observed once, and the top ten hold approximately 0.98%. Sorted T cells were CFSE-labeled and cultured five to six days with allogeneic regulatory or mature dendritic cells at 1:10. These receptors have no known antigen. Sequencing was done on a sample of naive CD8+ T cells from blood cultured with regulatory dendritic cells. Indicated subset: CD45RA+ naive T cells. The receptor source for this set is a human donor in good health.

This chain connects TRBV6-6 to TRBJ1-3; D is perhaps TRBD1 (5 bases). Trimming stripped 9 bases from V and 4 bases from J, with 13 bases between. CDR1 and CDR2 from the germline V gene are MNHNY and SVGAGI (reference sequence). This CDR3 spans 13 amino acids. DNA of the CDR3: TGTGCCAGTACTGCGGGGGGAGGAAACACCATATATTTT. Its protein is CASTAGGGNTIYF.

The chain recombines TRBV27 with TRBJ2-5; D gene uncertain. The CDR3 length is 13 residues. The germline CDR1 and CDR2 sequences are MNHEY and SMNVEV (reference sequence). V lost 4 bases to trimming and J lost 1 base, with 7 bases between them. The CDR3 sequence: CASSSEAQETQYF. CDR3 DNA: TGTGCCAGCAGTTCTGAAGCCCAAGAGACCCAGTACTTC.

This clone was seen only once. The gene calls are TRBV6-6 and TRBJ2-7; tentatively, D is TRBD2 (6 bases). There are 11 residues in the CDR3. Trimming took 2 bases from V and 7 from J, leaving 6 bases between them. Germline values: CDR1 MNHNY, CDR2 SVGAGI (reference sequence). The CDR3 bases are TGTGCCAGCAGTTACGGAGGGGAGCAGTACTTC. Protein sequence: CASSYGGEQYF.

V usage is TRBV25-1 and J usage is TRBJ1-1, with a weak D call TRBD1 (5 bases). Germline assignment: CDR1 MGHDK and CDR2 SYGVNS. The CDR3 is made up of 14 amino acids. The V gene lost 2 bases and the J gene lost 1 base, with 8 bases spanning the gap. This chain's CDR3 is CASSERRENTEAFF. CDR3 in DNA: TGTGCCAGCAGTGAACGCAGGGAGAACACTGAAGCTTTCTTT.

This chain uses TRBV27 with TRBJ1-2, with TRBD1 identical over 9 bases. Trimming removed 2 bases from V and 4 bases from J; junction bases left unmatched: 2. The CDR3 runs to 14 residues. Per the germline V gene, CDR1 is MNHEY and CDR2 is SMNVEV (reference sequence). The CDR3 DNA is TGTGCCAGCAGTTTAGGGACAGGGTCCTATGGCTACACCTTC. Its protein is CASSLGTGSYGYTF.

This clone was detected only once. This chain connects TRBV4-3 to TRBJ1-5; D might be TRBD1 (6 bases). The CDR3 is made up of 14 amino acids. Germline V gives CDR1 LGHNA, CDR2 YSLEER. V was cut by 1 base and J by 6 bases, with 10 bases left in between. Here the CDR3 reads CASSQGRGSQPQHF. CDR3 nucleotide sequence: TGCGCCAGCAGCCAAGGCAGGGGCAGTCAGCCCCAGCATTTT.

This chain links TRBV11-3 with TRBJ2-5; D not resolved. CDR1 is SGHNT and CDR2 is YENEEA in the germline V gene. The ends were cut back, 0 bases at V and 5 bases at J, with 16 bases in the middle. The CDR3 is 16 amino acids. CDR3 protein: CASSLDRARPRETQYF. In nucleotides, the CDR3 is TGTGCCAGCAGCTTAGATCGAGCCCGGCCCAGGGAGACCCAGTACTTC.

This rearrangement joins TRBV7-6 to TRBJ2-2; 12 bases match TRBD2. From germline, CDR1 is SGHVS and CDR2 FNYEAQ. The V and J ends lost 4 bases and 5 bases, in that order; junction bases with no gene match: 5. The CDR3 runs to 16 residues. CDR3 sequence: CASSSSGGAFTGELFF. As DNA, the CDR3 is TGTGCCAGCAGCTCTAGCGGGGGGGCTTTTACCGGGGAGCTGTTTTTT.

In this sample, this clone turned up once. The gene calls are TRBV14 and TRBJ2-1; 11 bases align to TRBD2. This CDR3 has 16 residues. CDR1 SGHDN and CDR2 FVKESK come from the germline V gene. The trim removed 3 bases at V and 3 bases at J, leaving 4 bases unmatched. This CDR3 reads CASSHPGTSGYNEQFF. Written as DNA, the CDR3 is TGTGCCAGCAGCCACCCCGGGACTAGCGGCTACAATGAGCAGTTCTTC. Using reference TRBV14 and TRBJ2-1 for the parts outside the CDR3, the full variable domain is EAGVTQFPSHSVIEKGQTVTLRCDPISGHDNLYWYRRVMGKEIKFLLHFVKESKQDESGMPNNRFLAERTGGTYSTLKVQPAELEDSGVYFCASSHPGTSGYNEQFFGPGTRLTVL.

The chain couples TRBV7-6 to TRBJ2-1; 7 nucleotides match TRBD2. Trimming cost V 4 bases and J 0 bases; bases outside gene matches: 3. Germline V CDR1 and CDR2: SGHVS, FNYEAQ. There are 15 residues in the CDR3. CDR3 bases: TGTGCCAGCAGCTGGGGGGGAAGCTCCTACAATGAGCAGTTCTTC. Translating it yields CASSWGGSSYNEQFF.

This sequence joins TRBV7-9 and TRBJ1-1; D is uncertain. Germline assignment: CDR1 SEHNR and CDR2 FQNEAQ (reference sequence). The CDR3 has 14 residues. Trimming pared 1 base from V and 3 bases from J, leaving 9 bases between. CDR3: CASSLEGDHTEAFF. The CDR3 nucleotides read TGTGCCAGCAGCTTAGAGGGAGATCACACTGAAGCTTTCTTT.